This T cell receptor beta chain stems from a study of early T cells in non-severe SARS-CoV-2 infection listed by TCRdb under 2021. For the wider study: Because TCR sequencing was done on bulk RNA from unsorted whole blood, the alpha and beta chains could not be paired.

A case-control design nested within a healthcare worker cohort in London, UK, was used, with weekly nasopharyngeal swab PCR tests and blood sampling performed. Healthcare workers were enrolled in the week of the UK lockdown, from 23 to 31 March 2020, and were followed every week for up to roughly 15 weeks. This clonotype has ten or more counts. Its antigen is not yet known. The sample holds no much larger clone one base away, and base qualities are not on file. From the cysteine through the phenylalanine, the CDR3 covers 14 amino acids. The read is trimmed to its CDR3 DNA, 42 bases read in frame from base 1. CDR1 and CDR2, per the germline V gene, are SGHDT and YYEEEE. Compared with germline, V lacks 1 base and J lacks 4 bases; bases without a gene match: 0. Library generation was performed with 5' RACE. Sequenced on a NextSeq 500. The TCR library protocol attached unique molecular identifiers to individual cDNA molecules to correct for sequencing error and PCR bias. Both TCR alpha and beta chains were sequenced, and tight co-correlation was observed between alpha and beta sequence abundances in each sample. For the original study's pipeline: V gene, J gene and CDR3 annotation of TCR sequences was performed with Decombinator V4. TCRs were defined as expanded if a significant change between any two time points was detected under a Poisson model with p below 0.0001. TCR abundances were normalised to the total number of TCRs sequenced per sample and were expressed as counts per million. TRAV1-2 paired with TRAJ12, TRAJ20 or TRAJ33 defined MAIT TCRs, while TRAV10 paired with TRAJ18 defined iNKT TCRs. VDJdb, accessed on 1 November 2021, was searched for TCRs annotated for CMV, EBV and SARS-CoV-2, and TCRs annotated for more than one antigen were excluded. TCRdb cleaned the public reads at Q25 with fastp, built clones with MiXCR and kept in-frame beta chains. Rows are unified per CDR3 protein, each entry keeping the most common DNA and genes. The V and J calls come from TCRdb's annotation, not from the publication. This sample comprises tens of thousands of distinct CDR3 sequences, 5% to 5.5% of them detected only once. The ten largest clonotypes hold 6% to 7% of the sample.

The investigation overall reported the following: Matching against VDJdb was skewed toward anti-spike CD8 responses, likely underestimated virus-specific expansions, and missed private and CD4 specificities.

Sample: whole blood, taken at baseline. The receptor was isolated from an adult who was a healthcare worker with PCR-confirmed SARS-CoV-2 infection or an uninfected control (not recorded which). The rearranged chain carries TRBV5-6 and TRBJ2-3, and TRBD2 matches 10 of the central bases. CDR3 sequence: CASSLLAGADTQYF. The nucleotide sequence is TGTGCCAGCAGCTTGCTAGCGGGAGCAGATACGCAGTATTTT.